One and the same sample provided the 6 T cell receptor beta chains below, sequenced in a study of blood T cell repertoires in COVID-19. TCRdb's table, derived via immunoSEQ multiplex PCR, lists solely in-frame clones and lacks some. There are around 500,000 clones in the sample; roughly 90% occur only once, and about 1.7% lies in the top ten. The sample consisted of PBMCs or T cells enriched from blood (not recorded which). The source of these receptors is a woman in her 40s who had recovered from COVID-19.

V and J are TRBV4-3 and TRBJ2-2; D gene ambiguous. Per germline, CDR1 LGHNA and CDR2 YSLEER. The length of the CDR3 is 16 residues. The germline V and J ends were trimmed by 1 base and 6 bases, with 15 bases remaining between them. The CDR3 DNA sequence: TGCGCCAGCAGCCAAGTGCGAGGATCCCAACCCGGGGAGCTGTTTTTT. It yields the protein CASSQVRGSQPGELFF.

Only one count was recorded for this clone. This chain links TRBV5-5 with TRBJ1-2; D gene uncertain. Germline V gene sequence: CDR1 SGHKS, CDR2 YYEKEE (reference sequence). V lost 3 bases, J lost 2 bases, and 14 bases lay in between. This CDR3 is 15 amino acids long. The CDR3 here is CASSSEGAGNYGYTF. CDR3 DNA: TGTGCCAGCAGCTCAGAAGGAGCGGGAAACTATGGCTACACCTTC.

V usage is TRBV19 and J usage is TRBJ1-1; D remains ambiguous. V lost 5 bases and J lost 5, with 6 bases in between. Germline lookup yields CDR1 LNHDA and CDR2 SQIVND (reference sequence). The CDR3 runs to 11 residues. The CDR3 DNA reads as TGTGCCAGTAGTCGGAGTACTGAAGCTTTCTTT. As protein: CASSRSTEAFF.

V and J are TRBV27 and TRBJ2-2, with 11 bases lining up with TRBD2. Germline loops: CDR1 MNHEY, CDR2 SMNVEV (reference sequence). The V and J ends lost 5 bases and 0 bases, in that order; junction bases with no gene match: 5. The CDR3 has 17 residues. CDR3 in DNA: TGTGCCAGCAGTCGCGAACTAGCGGGAGCGAACACCGGGGAGCTGTTTTTT. It yields the protein CASSRELAGANTGELFF.

This sequence joins TRBV7-2 and TRBJ2-7; no clear D gene. Trimming pared 3 bases from V and 3 bases from J, leaving 9 bases between. CDR1 is SGHTA, CDR2 FQGNSA, per germline. The CDR3 contains 13 residues. CDR3 sequence reads: CASSFSLIYEQYF. The CDR3 region has the DNA TGTGCCAGCAGCTTTTCACTGATCTACGAGCAGTACTTC.

This chain links TRBV13 with TRBJ2-7; 8 nucleotides agree with TRBD2. Germline CDR1 is PRHDT and CDR2 is FYEKMQ (reference sequence). With 5 bases clipped from V and 3 bases from J, the junction kept 9 bases outside the gene matches. CDR3 length: 15 residues. CDR3 bases: TGTGCCAGCAGCAGGGAGCGGGAGAACTTCTACGAGCAGTACTTC. It specifies CASSRERENFYEQYF.